The rows below give T cell receptor beta chains drawn from one sample of a study of blood T cell repertoires in COVID-19. The method was immunoSEQ multiplex PCR; TCRdb's version includes in-frame clones alone and lacks a portion of them. The top ten hold around 6% of the sample, which has about 230,000 clones, around 83% seen once. The specimen sequenced was peripheral blood. Receptors were obtained from a man older than 75 with acute or convalescent COVID-19. Each CDR3 is given with its conserved first and last residue. D genes are given only for firm matches. A clone size is listed for some rows: how often the clone was seen (once, few, many), or a class if it is expanded.

few | 17 | TRBJ1-6 | TRBD1 | TRBV28 | TGTGCCAGCAGTTTAGAGTCGGGGACAGGGCTAAGTTCACCCCTCCACTTT | CASSLESGTGLSSPLHF
- | 13 | TRBJ2-7 | - | TRBV19 | TGTGCCAGTAGTGATTACAACAGGGAGGGGCAGTACTTC | CASSDYNREGQYF
- | 17 | TRBJ2-2 | TRBD2 | TRBV9 | TGTGCCAGCAGCGTATCCGGGACTAGCGGCCTCACCGGGGAGCTGTTTTTT | CASSVSGTSGLTGELFF
- | 14 | TRBJ1-2 | - | TRBV5-1 | TGCGCCAGCAGCTTGTCTGGGGGCGCTAATGGCTACACCTTC | CASSLSGGANGYTF
few | 15 | TRBJ2-7 | - | TRBV6-5 | TGTGCCAGCAGTTACCGGGGAGTTGGAGGCAACGAGCAGTACTTC | CASSYRGVGGNEQYF
- | 13 | TRBJ2-7 | - | TRBV12-3/TRBV12-4 | TGTGCCAGCAGCCAGGGCTCCCTTTACGAGCAGTACTTC | CASSQGSLYEQYF
- | 15 | TRBJ2-1 | - | TRBV28 | TGTGCCAGCAGTTTGTCGGCAGGTGGCTACAATGAGCAGTTCTTC | CASSLSAGGYNEQFF
- | 11 | TRBJ1-1 | - | TRBV6-5 | TGTGCCAGCATTGTAGGGGGGGCCGCTTTCTTT | CASIVGGAAFF
- | 13 | TRBJ1-5 | - | TRBV3-1/TRBV3-2 | TGTGCCAGCGGAATAACAGGGAATCAGCCCCAGCATTTT | CASGITGNQPQHF
once | 13 | TRBJ2-5 | TRBD2 | TRBV3-1/TRBV3-2 | TGTGCCAGCAGCCGGGGGGGAAAAGAGACCCAGTACTTC | CASSRGGKETQYF
- | 15 | TRBJ1-4 | - | TRBV5-1 | TGCGCCAGCAGCTTGTGGGGGGCAACTAATGAAAAACTGTTTTTT | CASSLWGATNEKLFF
- | 14 | TRBJ1-2 | - | TRBV19 | TGTGCCAGTAGTATTGACAGACGGAACTATGGCTACACCTTC | CASSIDRRNYGYTF
- | 14 | TRBJ2-5 | - | TRBV5-1 | TGCGCCAGCAGCTTGTCTACAGGGAAAGAGACCCAGTACTTC | CASSLSTGKETQYF
- | 15 | TRBJ2-7 | TRBD1 | TRBV5-1 | TGCGCCAGCAGCCCCTTACAGGGGGCGGTTTACGAGCAGTACTTC | CASSPLQGAVYEQYF
- | 14 | TRBJ2-3 | TRBD1 | TRBV9 | TGTGCCAGCAACAACGGGGACAGGGCAGATACGCAGTATTTT | CASNNGDRADTQYF
- | 13 | TRBJ1-2 | - | TRBV24-1 | TGTGCCACCAGTCAGAACACGAACTATGGCTACACCTTC | CATSQNTNYGYTF
- | 16 | TRBJ2-5 | TRBD1 | TRBV24-1 | TGTGCCACCAGTGACCCAACCAGGGGGTCCCAAGAGACCCAGTACTTC | CATSDPTRGSQETQYF
- | 15 | TRBJ1-1 | - | TRBV2 | TGTGCCAGCAGTCACCCCGGGACACAGAACACTGAAGCTTTCTTT | CASSHPGTQNTEAFF
- | 12 | TRBJ1-5 | - | TRBV12-3/TRBV12-4 | TGTGCCAGCAAAAGCGGGGTCCAGCCCCAGCATTTT | CASKSGVQPQHF
- | 15 | TRBJ1-1 | TRBD1 | TRBV24-1 | TGTGCCACCAGTGAGGGGACAGGGGGTAACACTGAAGCTTTCTTT | CATSEGTGGNTEAFF
- | 13 | TRBJ2-5 | - | TRBV27 | TGTGCCAGCAGTTTATCTTCGGGGAAGACCCAGTACTTC | CASSLSSGKTQYF
- | 13 | TRBJ2-5 | TRBD1 | TRBV29-1 | TGCAGCGTTGTCCCAGGGGGCTTAGAGACCCAGTACTTC | CSVVPGGLETQYF
- | 12 | TRBJ1-2 | - | TRBV12-3/TRBV12-4 | TGTGCCAGCACCCTTACCCCGGGGAGGTACACCTTC | CASTLTPGRYTF
- | 15 | TRBJ1-1 | TRBD1 | TRBV18 | TGTGCCAGCTCACCAGGGACAGGGGCGGACACTGAAGCTTTCTTT | CASSPGTGADTEAFF
- | 17 | TRBJ2-2 | TRBD2 | TRBV19 | TGTGCCAGTATCCTCTCGGCTAGCGGGACGAACACCGGGGAGCTGTTTTTT | CASILSASGTNTGELFF
once | 14 | TRBJ2-5 | - | TRBV5-1 | TGCGCCAGCAACCTTGCTGGGGGCGGAGAGACCCAGTACTTC | CASNLAGGGETQYF
- | 18 | TRBJ2-1 | TRBD2 | TRBV9 | TGTGCCAGCAGTCTCGGTTCGGGACTAGCGGGGGCATACAATGAGCAGTTCTTC | CASSLGSGLAGAYNEQFF
- | 17 | TRBJ2-3 | TRBD2 | TRBV27 | TGTGCCAGCAGTCTCCGGGCTAGCGGGGTTGGGGCAGATACGCAGTATTTT | CASSLRASGVGADTQYF
few | 17 | TRBJ2-1 | TRBD2 | TRBV6-1 | TGTGCCAGCAGGGAAACTAGCGGGAGGGAACTCTACAATGAGCAGTTCTTC | CASRETSGRELYNEQFF
- | 14 | TRBJ1-5 | - | TRBV28 | TGTGCCAGCAGTAGGACGGGGTGGGATCAGCCCCAGCATTTT | CASSRTGWDQPQHF
- | 15 | TRBJ2-1 | TRBD2 | TRBV7-9 | TGTGCCAGCAGCCCCCGACTAGCGGTTTACAATGAGCAGTTCTTC | CASSPRLAVYNEQFF
- | 16 | TRBJ2-1 | TRBD2 | TRBV7-6 | TGTGCCAGCAGCTTAGCGCCTAGCGGGACCAACAATGAGCAGTTCTTC | CASSLAPSGTNNEQFF
- | 15 | TRBJ1-2 | TRBD1 | TRBV27 | TGTGCCAGCAGGGTCCCGGGACAGGGGCAATATGGCTACACCTTC | CASRVPGQGQYGYTF
- | 15 | TRBJ1-1 | TRBD1 | TRBV19 | TGTGCCAGTAGTATAGGACAGGGACGGAACACTGAAGCTTTCTTT | CASSIGQGRNTEAFF
few | 14 | TRBJ1-1 | - | TRBV5-4 | TGTGCCAGCAGCTTGCTTACAGGGAACACTGAAGCTTTCTTT | CASSLLTGNTEAFF
- | 13 | TRBJ1-1 | - | TRBV4-1 | TGCGCCAGCAGCCAAAGGCCGAGGTCAGAAGCTTTCTTT | CASSQRPRSEAFF
- | 14 | TRBJ2-1 | - | TRBV19 | TGTGCCAGTAGTACGTTAGGCGGTAATAATGAGCAGTTCTTC | CASSTLGGNNEQFF
- | 15 | TRBJ1-6 | TRBD1 | TRBV6-5 | TGTGCCAGCAGTTACTCGACAGGGGCCGATTCACCCCTCCACTTT | CASSYSTGADSPLHF
- | 17 | TRBJ2-3 | TRBD2 | TRBV7-8 | TGTGCCAGCAGCCTCCGGGGACTAGCGGGCCAAAGGGATACGCAGTATTTT | CASSLRGLAGQRDTQYF
- | 13 | TRBJ1-5 | - | TRBV18 | TGTGCCAGCTCACCTCCCGGGGGACAGCCCCAGCATTTT | CASSPPGGQPQHF
- | 13 | TRBJ2-6 | - | TRBV27 | TGTGCCAGCAGGCGGTCTGGGGCCAACGTCCTGACTTTC | CASRRSGANVLTF
- | 15 | TRBJ1-1 | - | TRBV6-1 | TGTGCCAGCAGTGAAGCCCACGGGAAAAACACTGAAGCTTTCTTT | CASSEAHGKNTEAFF
- | 17 | TRBJ2-1 | TRBD2 | TRBV3-1/TRBV3-2 | TGTGCCAGCAGCCCAATGGGACTAGGCCGCTCCTACAATGAGCAGTTCTTC | CASSPMGLGRSYNEQFF
- | 18 | TRBJ1-1 | TRBD1 | TRBV27 | TGTGCCAGCCTTTCCAGAACCGGGACAGGGTACATGAACACTGAAGCTTTCTTT | CASLSRTGTGYMNTEAFF
- | 19 | TRBJ2-3 | - | TRBV19 | TGTGCCAGTAGCATATTTGGCCTGGGGCGGGACAGCTCCACAGATACGCAGTATTTT | CASSIFGLGRDSSTDTQYF
- | 16 | TRBJ2-3 | TRBD2 | TRBV7-3 | TGTGCCAGCAGCTCCCTAGCGGGGGGGGGCACAGATACGCAGTATTTT | CASSSLAGGGTDTQYF
- | 17 | TRBJ2-7 | TRBD2 | TRBV27 | TGTGCCAGCAGTTTCTCTGGGACTAGCCCTCTTGGGGGCGAGCAGTACTTC | CASSFSGTSPLGGEQYF
- | 15 | TRBJ2-7 | TRBD1 | TRBV7-9 | TGTGCCAGCGGACAGGGGGGACTGAACTACTACGAGCAGTACTTC | CASGQGGLNYYEQYF